This T cell receptor (beta chain) was found in a study of cytomegalovirus exposure and HLA in healthy donors. General study findings and limits: Earlier analysis looked at TCR beta V segments, and most were productive about 87% or about 30% of the time. By HLA locus, TCR association rates varied in a later analysis, with DRB1 showing the most and HLA-C the fewest. TCR beta chains numbering 164 were designated cytomegalovirus-associated.

Only a few counts were recorded for this clone. The antigen is unknown. The PCR was carried out with 60 Vbeta primers and 13 Jbeta primers. Generated by immunoSEQ multiplex PCR, the TCRdb table keeps only in-frame clones and is missing some. The table records more than 150,000 clones, roughly 82% of them present only once. Germline loops: CDR1 SEHNR, CDR2 FQNEAQ (reference sequence). V lost 4 bases, J lost 1 base, and 2 bases stayed unmatched. This CDR3 is 16 amino acids long. Specimen: PBMCs. This clonotype was sampled from a girl aged 2 to 10 in good health and CMV-seropositive. The V and J genes are TRBV7-9 and TRBJ2-3, with 13 nucleotides matching TRBD2. The CDR3 sequence is CASSWGTSGGTDTQYF. Written as DNA, the CDR3 is TGTGCCAGCAGCTGGGGGACTAGCGGGGGCACAGATACGCAGTATTTT.